This T cell receptor beta chain appears in the sequencing data of a study of cytomegalovirus exposure and HLA in healthy donors (dated by TCRdb to 2016 to 2017). At the level of the whole study: In an earlier analysis of approximately 500 of the donors, less than 350 Gb of sequence data and 117 million unique TCR beta sequences from 150 million to 200 million T cells were reported. An early release that covered about 640 HLA-typed donors contained approximately 290 gigabases of sequencing data and tens of millions of unique TCR sequences. Of the 300 to 500 genotyped donors, less than 90% were placed in the genetic ancestry cluster associated with self-reported Caucasian donors. The study was designed to test whether signatures of past pathogen exposure could be identified by cataloging public T cell receptors. Using immunosequencing, the study profiled T cell repertoires from 500 to 800 subjects and related those repertoires to cytomegalovirus serostatus. Besides the first cohort of 666 subjects, a separate validation cohort made up of roughly 120 different subjects was used. To predict cytomegalovirus infection status, the study brought together high-throughput TCR immunosequencing, statistical association of individual TCRs with disease status, and machine learning. A later analysis re-examined previously published TCR beta repertoires from around 670 donors and added high-resolution HLA genotyping to investigate patterns of TCR occurrence. The later analysis used no new phenotypic data to find candidate immune exposures, relying instead on TCR beta sequences and their occurrence across donors. To decide whether each TCR beta V gene segment behaved as functional or pseudogenic, an earlier analysis of nearly 600 of the donors relied on high-throughput TCR beta sequencing. Donor age, sex, ethnicity and CMV serostatus were collected together with the repertoire data. A later genetic analysis took genome-wide SNP genotypes for about 55% of the 666 donors and used that subset as a discovery cohort. Every repertoire in the discovery cohort had been generated on one and the same sequencing platform. HLA typing included class I and class II loci at four-digit resolution. The number of typed donors differed by locus: about 620-640 for A, B, C, DRB1 and DQB1; approximately 530 for DQA1; about 600 for DPA1; and some 450 for DPB1. Roughly five DR-DQ haplotypes were handled as single units for association and clustering because linkage in the cohort was strong. On average, about 200,000 unique TCR beta nucleotide sequences were sequenced per donor among more than 350 genotyped donors of the cohort, with 15% to 20% of those sequences being non-productive.

Comments on this clone: It lacks a known antigen. Within one base of it there is no much larger clone, and no base qualities were kept.

The cohort was made up of roughly 670 healthy bone marrow donors. All cohort members were sampled while nominally healthy, although unrecorded immune exposures were likely present. The donor was CMV seronegative and was included in the group of under 450 seronegative cohort members. A peripheral blood sample was provided by each donor, and peripheral blood mononuclear cells were used for TCR beta sequencing. Genomic DNA was extracted from the blood cell samples with the Qiagen DNeasy Blood Extraction Kit. The receptor library was made with the immunoSEQ multiplex PCR assay. The multiplex PCR relied on a mix of 60 forward primers for TCR Vbeta segments and 13 reverse primers for TCR Jbeta segments. A multiplex PCR assay on genomic DNA amplified the CDR3 region of rearranged TCR beta genes. Amplified TCR beta libraries were sequenced as 87-base-pair reads on the Illumina HiSeq System. For the original study's pipeline: A later analysis tallied 75 million to 95 million unique TCR beta chains across the 640 or so repertoires, and about 12 million of those chains were shared by two or more donors. Raw reads were error-corrected and collapsed into unique sequences by a nearest-neighbor algorithm in which closely related sequences were merged to remove PCR and sequencing errors. To assign V, D and J gene segments, CDR3 sequences were aligned to IMGT reference sequences. For a sequence to be retained, a match of at least six nucleotides was required to both a V gene segment and a J gene segment. Rearrangements were classified as productive when the CDR3 lacked stop codons and remained in frame with V and J, and all other rearrangements were classified as non-productive. CDR3 was defined according to IMGT convention as the region running from the second conserved V-encoded cysteine to the conserved J-encoded phenylalanine. Sequences without an unambiguous match to a single V gene segment were excluded from the earlier analysis of about 640 of the donors. In an earlier analysis of a few hundred of the donors, V segments were called functional above 56.7% productive rearrangements and were called segregating when the between-donor standard deviation exceeded 5%. A statistical classification framework was built to diagnose cytomegalovirus status from the catalog of TCR beta chain sequences. In a later analysis, V and J genes were assigned by comparing TCR nucleotide sequences against IMGT/GENE-DB human TR gene sequences. A later analysis assigned CDR3 sequences and most-parsimonious VDJ recombination scenarios with the TCRdist pipeline. In a later analysis, every TCR beta chain was defined by the combination of its CDR3 amino acid sequence and its V-gene family, and reads without a unique V-gene family were dropped. In a later analysis, 500 to 650 highly shared, low-generation-probability nucleotide sequences were removed to address suspected cross-contamination and a sequencing artifact. A later analysis calculated a clonal expansion index for each public chain from normalized within-repertoire ranks of inferred template counts. A later analysis computed generation probabilities with a VDJ recombination model fitted to out-of-frame rearrangements, and checked the results against IGoR. Hypergeometric tests were used in a later analysis to score TCR-TCR, TCR-HLA and TCR-CMV co-occurrence, with a repertoire-size bias correction applied to the TCR pairs. In a later analysis, false discovery rates were estimated by permuting HLA or CMV assignments 20 times. In a later analysis, co-occurring TCRs were grouped using DBSCAN, with TCRdist sequence similarity added in when clustering inside HLA-allele-positive subsets. Co-occurrence clustering excluded repertoires with fewer than 30,000 or more than 120,000 public chains, plus five with anomalous nucleotide sharing. TCRdb's version of the immuneACCESS table is confined to in-frame rearrangements and falls short of the full clone set. An unresolved V gene accounts for under half of the shortfall where checked; the remainder is of unknown origin. The V and J calls and clone size come from that table; D and trimming were worked out from the DNA. The sample table holds about 120,000 clones, of which about 76% were seen once. Roughly 2.2% of the sample comes from the top ten.

Broad study findings and their caveats: An association between a missense DCLRE1C variant and V-gene and J-gene trimming of TCR beta chains was found in a later genetic analysis and replicated in an independent cohort. In a later genetic analysis, fewer N-insertions in productive TCRs were reported among donors in an Asian-associated ancestry cluster than the 666-donor mean. In the study, approximately 160 TCR beta chains were listed as associated with cytomegalovirus. Three of the identified cytomegalovirus-associated TCR beta chains were confirmed in vitro to be specific for cytomegalovirus antigens. Across donors, most TCR sequences were observed very rarely, whereas some public TCRs were present in many individuals. In this cohort, only TCR beta chains were sequenced, and detectable features were limited by the absence of alpha or paired-chain data. Correlated functional status among segregating V segments might be attributable to linkage disequilibrium, but an unknown experimental factor could not be ruled out. A further reported finding was that TCR beta sequences accurately predicted the HLA-A and HLA-B alleles for most subjects in the first cohort. It was suggested by the authors that the approach could potentially be generalized to other disease states and immunological phenotypes. Because some donors lacked HLA typing at each locus, the association tests relied only on the typed subset. The 87-base-pair reads could not distinguish some IMGT-functional V segments, including TRBV6-2 and TRBV6-3, so those segments were excluded. In an earlier analysis of 587 of the donors, most TCR beta V segments appeared in productive rearrangements about 87% or about 30% of the time, broadly matching IMGT annotations. A group of highly shared sequence variants was considered likely to be a technical artifact of the sequencing pipeline. In a later analysis, most CMV-associated TCR beta chains were found to appear HLA-restricted, with HLA associations seemingly driven largely by CMV exposure. In a later analysis, the rate of TCR association differed among HLA loci, with DRB1 alleles having the most associated TCRs and HLA-C alleles having the fewest. Strong co-occurrence of HLA alleles, especially DR and DQ, made assigning TCR associations to individual alleles difficult. According to a later analysis, parvovirus B19, influenza, CMV and Epstein-Barr virus appeared linked to several top co-occurrence clusters. Roughly 17 rarely observed V segments, including chromosome 9 orphons, were excluded from the earlier analysis of approximately 500 of the donors because counts were too low. For the cohort, immune exposure information was limited to CMV serostatus. In a later analysis, HLA-associated TCR beta chains showed more clonal expansion and lower generation probabilities than non-associated chains that were equally common. At a false discovery rate of 0.05, a later analysis linked 15,000 to 20,000 TCR beta sequences to specific HLA alleles. Presence/absence analyses assumed roughly uniform sequencing depth across donors, an assumption that may not hold. In both the original and validation cohorts, the classifier was reported to diagnose cytomegalovirus status with high specificity and sensitivity.

CDR1 and CDR2 are drawn from the germline V gene: ENHRY, SYGVKD. Trimmed from V: 10 bases; trimmed from J: 0 bases; junction bases lacking a gene match: 10. The CDR3 spans 15 residues, from the cysteine through the phenylalanine. CDR3 DNA is the only sequence kept; it has 45 bases, read in frame from the first base. The specimen was PBMCs. This chain joins TRBV10-3 to TRBJ1-2; 8 bases in the middle match TRBD1. This receptor was taken from a middle-aged woman in good health and CMV-seronegative. The CDR3 region has the sequence CATRLLTGANYGYTF. The nucleotide sequence is TGTGCCACCCGGTTGTTGACAGGGGCTAACTATGGCTACACCTTC.